This TCR beta chain stems from a study of blood T cell repertoires in COVID-19. Across the whole study: Sources were T cells, B-cell-depleted T cells, or PBMCs; the material itself was cDNA or gDNA.

As handled by the study authors: Estimation of nucleated cell counts was performed using reference gene primer amplification. Some clones are missing from TCRdb's copy, which holds only in-frame ones; the method was immunoSEQ multiplex PCR. The V and J calls and clone size are taken from that table; D and trimming were inferred from the DNA. Of over 110,000 clones in the sample, 79% were seen once. Trimming stripped 0 bases from V and 1 base from J, with 5 bases between. The CDR3 loop spans 14 amino acids. CDR1 and CDR2 (germline): SGDLS, YYNGEE. This chain uses TRBV9 with TRBJ1-5; D uncertain. This sequence originates from a man aged 60 to 75 with acute or convalescent COVID-19. The sequencing sample was made of peripheral blood. Here the CDR3 DNA reads TGTGCCAGCAGCGTAGATCTCAGCAATCAGCCCCAGCATTTT. This translates into CASSVDLSNQPQHF.